This section outlines one T cell receptor (beta chain) sequence together with its context. The antigen is unknown. The authors distributed each subset's genomic DNA evenly over several immunoSEQ plates. Measured with immunoSEQ multiplex PCR; TCRdb has only the in-frame clones, and not every one. Of over a million clones detected, roughly 96% appear once; the ten largest clones hold approximately 1.2%. The data were taken from a study of shared clonotypes between healthy human individuals. Overall study findings and caveats: Naive subsets generally exceeded memory subsets in estimated richness.

CDR1 SGHAT and CDR2 FQNNGV come from the germline V gene. Trimming removed 5 bases from V and 0 bases from J, with 22 bases in between. This CDR3 comprises 19 residues. V is TRBV11-2 and J is TRBJ1-4; D perhaps matches TRBD1 (6 bases). Sample: naive CD4+ T cells sorted from blood. Noted subset: CD45RA+ positively selected. This receptor was obtained from a young man in good health. The DNA for the CDR3 is TGTGCCAGCAGCCCTACCCTCTCCGGGACATATGCAACTAATGAAAAACTGTTTTTT. Translation gives CASSPTLSGTYATNEKLFF.